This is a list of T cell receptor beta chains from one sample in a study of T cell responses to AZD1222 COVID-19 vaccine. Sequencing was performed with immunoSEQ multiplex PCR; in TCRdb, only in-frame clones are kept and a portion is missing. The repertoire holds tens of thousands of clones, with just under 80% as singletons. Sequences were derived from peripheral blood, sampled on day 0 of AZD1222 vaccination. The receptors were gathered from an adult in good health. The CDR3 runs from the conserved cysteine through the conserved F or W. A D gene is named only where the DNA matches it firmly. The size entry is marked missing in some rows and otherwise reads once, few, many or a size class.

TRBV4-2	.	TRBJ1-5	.	TGTGCCAGCAGCCATGGGGGAGTTAATCAGCCCCAGCATTTT	CASSHGGVNQPQHF
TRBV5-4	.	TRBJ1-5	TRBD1	TGTGCCAGCAGCAAAGACAGGGGAGGCAATCAGCCCCAGCATTTT	CASSKDRGGNQPQHF
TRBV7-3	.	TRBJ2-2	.	TGTGCCAGCAGCCTCACGGGTACCGGGACACGGAACACCGGGGAGCTGTTTTTT	CASSLTGTGTRNTGELFF
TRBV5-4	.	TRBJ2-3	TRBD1	TGTGCCAGCAGCTCCCCCTATTCAGGGGGCCCAGATACGCAGTATTTT	CASSSPYSGGPDTQYF
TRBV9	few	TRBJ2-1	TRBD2	TGTGCCAGCAGCGTAAGCGGGGAGTATTCCTACAATGAGCAGTTCTTC	CASSVSGEYSYNEQFF
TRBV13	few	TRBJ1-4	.	TGTGCCAGCAGCTCAAGCGGAAATCATGAAAAACTGTTTTTT	CASSSSGNHEKLFF
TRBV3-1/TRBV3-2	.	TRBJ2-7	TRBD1	TGTGCCAGTGTGGGACAGGGTAGTTCCTACGAGCAGTACTTC	CASVGQGSSYEQYF
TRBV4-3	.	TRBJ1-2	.	TGCGCCAGCAGCCAAGATGGTTGGGCTAACTATGGCTACACCTTC	CASSQDGWANYGYTF
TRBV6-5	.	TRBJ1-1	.	TGTGCCAGCAGTTACAGCCGGCAGAACACTGAAGCTTTCTTT	CASSYSRQNTEAFF
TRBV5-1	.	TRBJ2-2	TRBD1	TGCGCCAGCAGCCCTAGGACAGGGGGGTACACCGGGGAGCTGTTTTTT	CASSPRTGGYTGELFF
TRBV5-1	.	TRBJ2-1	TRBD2	TGCGCCAGCAGCCCCTCCGTAGCGGGAGGGCCTTATTTTAGTTCCTACAATGAGCAGTTCTTC	CASSPSVAGGPYFSSYNEQFF
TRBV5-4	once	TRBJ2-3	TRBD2	TGTGCCAGCAGCTTGGGGAGCGGGGGGGCCGTAGATACGCAGTATTTT	CASSLGSGGAVDTQYF
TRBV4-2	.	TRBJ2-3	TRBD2	TGTGCCAGCACCTCTTGGGAGGGTGAAGATACGCAGTATTTT	CASTSWEGEDTQYF
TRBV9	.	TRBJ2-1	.	TGTGCCAGCAGCGTAGAGGACAGAGCCTACAATGAGCAGTTCTTC	CASSVEDRAYNEQFF
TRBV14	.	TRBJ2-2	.	TGTGCCAGCAGGCGGTCGCTGGGTTTGACCGGGGAGCTGTTTTTT	CASRRSLGLTGELFF
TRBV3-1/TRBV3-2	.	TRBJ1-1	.	TGTGCCAGCAGCCAAGATTCCTCCAACACTGAAGCTTTCTTT	CASSQDSSNTEAFF
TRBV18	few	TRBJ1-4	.	TGTGCCAGCTCCGACGGTAATAATGAAAAACTGTTTTTT	CASSDGNNEKLFF
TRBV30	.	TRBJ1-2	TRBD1	TGTGCCTGGAGTCCCCCGACAGGGACCTTCACCTTC	CAWSPPTGTFTF
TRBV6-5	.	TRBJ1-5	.	TGTGCCAGCAGCCGGCAGGGAGGCAATCAGCCCCAGCATTTT	CASSRQGGNQPQHF
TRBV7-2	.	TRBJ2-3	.	TGTGCCAGCAGCTTAGCGGGGGGGCGAACAGATACGCAGTATTTT	CASSLAGGRTDTQYF
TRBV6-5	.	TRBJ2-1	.	TGTGCCAGCAGTTCCCTGGGGGGCCCCTACAATGAGCAGTTCTTC	CASSSLGGPYNEQFF
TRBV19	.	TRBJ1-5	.	TGTGCCAGTACCCGGCAAGGGGGAGTTGGGCAGCCCCAGCATTTT	CASTRQGGVGQPQHF
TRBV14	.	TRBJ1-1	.	TGTGCCAGCAGCCGGCAGGGGACTGAAGCTTTCTTT	CASSRQGTEAFF
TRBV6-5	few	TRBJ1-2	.	TGTGCCAGCAGGCGCACCGTCAGGAATCCCTATGGCTACACCTTC	CASRRTVRNPYGYTF
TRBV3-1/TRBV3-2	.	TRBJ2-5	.	TGTGCCAGCAGCCAAGATCGATCGAGGGGCGGCGAGACCCAGTACTTC	CASSQDRSRGGETQYF
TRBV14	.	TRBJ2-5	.	TGTGCCAGCAGCCAAACAGGGATGGGGTACGAGACCCAGTACTTC	CASSQTGMGYETQYF
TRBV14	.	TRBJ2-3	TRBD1	TGTGCCAGCAGCCAGAGACAGGGGTCAGATACGCAGTATTTT	CASSQRQGSDTQYF
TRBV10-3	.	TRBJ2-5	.	TGTGCCATCAGTGAGTCGGTCACCCAAAGGGAGACCCAGTACTTC	CAISESVTQRETQYF
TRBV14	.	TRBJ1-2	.	TGTGCCAGCAGCCAAGTGTGGGGGCAAGACACCTTC	CASSQVWGQDTF
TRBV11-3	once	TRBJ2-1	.	TGTGCCAGCAGCTCGCTTCCGGGATTCCGCTACAATGAGCAGTTCTTC	CASSSLPGFRYNEQFF
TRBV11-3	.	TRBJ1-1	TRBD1	TGTGCCAGCGGACAGGGGCCTAACACTGAAGCTTTCTTT	CASGQGPNTEAFF
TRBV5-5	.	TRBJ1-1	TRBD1	TGTGCCAGCAGCTTGGGGCCGACAGGGGACACTGAAGCTTTCTTT	CASSLGPTGDTEAFF
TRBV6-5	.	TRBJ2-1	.	TGTGCCAGCAGCGTACAGGGGGGGTACAATGAGCAGTTCTTC	CASSVQGGYNEQFF
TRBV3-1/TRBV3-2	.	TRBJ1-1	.	TGTGCCAGCAGCCAAACAGGGACGAACACTGAAGCTTTCTTT	CASSQTGTNTEAFF
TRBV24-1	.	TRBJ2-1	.	TGTGCCACCAGTGACCGACTAACTAGCTCCTACAATGAGCAGTTCTTC	CATSDRLTSSYNEQFF
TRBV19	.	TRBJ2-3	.	TGTGCCAGTAGTATAGATTCGGGTATGAGCACAGATACGCAGTATTTT	CASSIDSGMSTDTQYF
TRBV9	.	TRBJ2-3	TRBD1	TGTGCCAGCAGCGCAACAGGGGTTAGCACAGATACGCAGTATTTT	CASSATGVSTDTQYF
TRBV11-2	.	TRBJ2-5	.	TGTGCCAGCAGCTTAGGCTCAGTCTCCAGAACGGGGACCCAGTACTTC	CASSLGSVSRTGTQYF
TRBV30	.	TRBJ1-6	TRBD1	TGTGCCTGGAGTCAGACAGGGATTAATTCACCCCTCCACTTT	CAWSQTGINSPLHF
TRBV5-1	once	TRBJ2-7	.	TGCGCCAGCAGCTTGCGACAGGCATCCTACGAGCAGTACTTC	CASSLRQASYEQYF
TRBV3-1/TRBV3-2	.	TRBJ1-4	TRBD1	TGTGCCAGCAGCCAGACAGGGAGGTTAGGTAATGAAAAACTGTTTTTT	CASSQTGRLGNEKLFF
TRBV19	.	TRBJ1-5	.	TGTGCCAGTAGTGCGCTCCCCGACAGGTTCAATCAGCCCCAGCATTTT	CASSALPDRFNQPQHF
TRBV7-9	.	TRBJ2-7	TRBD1	TGTGCCAGCAGCCCTCCGGGACAGGGGGCCCACGAGCAGTACTTC	CASSPPGQGAHEQYF
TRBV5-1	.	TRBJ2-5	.	TGCGCCAGCAGCTTAAAAGAAGAGACCCAGTACTTC	CASSLKEETQYF
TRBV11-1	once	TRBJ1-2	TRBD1	TGTGCCAGCAGCTTACAACAGGGGGCTGCTGGCTACACCTTC	CASSLQQGAAGYTF
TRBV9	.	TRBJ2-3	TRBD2	TGTGCCAGCAGCCTGGCTAGCGGGCTGCTCCAGGACACGCAGTATTTT	CASSLASGLLQDTQYF
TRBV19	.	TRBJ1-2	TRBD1	TGTGCCAGTAGCCGAGACAGGGCTAGCTATGGCTACACCTTC	CASSRDRASYGYTF
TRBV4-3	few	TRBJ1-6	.	TGCGCCAGCAGCCAAGAGACGGCTAGGGCCCTCCACTTT	CASSQETARALHF
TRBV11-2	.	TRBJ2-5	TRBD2	TGTGCCAGCAGCTCGGGACTAGCGGGGGGTCAGACCCAGTACTTC	CASSSGLAGGQTQYF
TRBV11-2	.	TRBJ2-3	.	TGTGCCAGCAGCTTAGGGAGCGTTGGGGATACGCAGTATTTT	CASSLGSVGDTQYF
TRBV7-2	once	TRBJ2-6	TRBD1	TGTGCCAGCAGCTTACGGGGACAGGGGCCTCGCTCTGGGGCCAACGTCCTGACTTTC	CASSLRGQGPRSGANVLTF
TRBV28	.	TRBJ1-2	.	TGTGCCAGCAGTCGACAGCCGGGTGGCTACACCTTC	CASSRQPGGYTF
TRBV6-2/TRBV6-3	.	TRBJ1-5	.	TGTGCCAGCAGTAAACAGGAGAATCAGCCCCAGCATTTT	CASSKQENQPQHF
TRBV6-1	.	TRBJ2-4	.	TGTGCCAGCAGTGACACTGGGAACATTCAGTACTTC	CASSDTGNIQYF
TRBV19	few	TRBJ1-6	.	TGTGCCAGTAGTTTCCGGGGCCCCCCAGAGGGAAATTCACCCCTCCACTTT	CASSFRGPPEGNSPLHF
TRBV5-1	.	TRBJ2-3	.	TGCGCCAGCCGTGTAGCGGAACCCACAGATACGCAGTATTTT	CASRVAEPTDTQYF
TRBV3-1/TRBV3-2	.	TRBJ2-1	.	TGTGCCAGCAGCCGAACAAGGGGATCCTACAATGAGCAGTTCTTC	CASSRTRGSYNEQFF
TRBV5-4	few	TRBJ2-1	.	TGTGCCAGCGGAGGGCTAAACAATGAGCAGTTCTTC	CASGGLNNEQFF